This TCR beta chain was identified during a study of T-cell reconstitution after alpha-beta-depleted transplantation in children. This clonotype has more than one count but fewer than ten. Unique molecular identifiers were incorporated during preparation of the TCRbeta library. TCRdb itself ran the PCR reads through MiXCR, one entry per CDR3 protein. The top ten clones hold 3% to 4% of a sample with approximately 510,000 distinct CDR3 sequences, approximately 16% of them seen once. The TCR originated in a human donor who donated a stem cell graft to a child with acute lymphoblastic leukemia. The sample here was PBMCs from the stem cell graft donor, taken from the stem cell graft.

CDR3: CSDLAGVSPETQYF. DNA for the CDR3: TGCAGCGATCTAGCGGGTGTCAGTCCAGAGACCCAGTACTTC. The chain combines TRBV29-1 with TRBJ2-5; 8 bases are a match to TRBD2. After removal of 7 bases from V and 4 bases from J, the junction contained 11 bases not matched to a gene. The CDR3 has 14 residues. CDR1 and CDR2 from the germline V gene are SQVTM and ANQGSEA.